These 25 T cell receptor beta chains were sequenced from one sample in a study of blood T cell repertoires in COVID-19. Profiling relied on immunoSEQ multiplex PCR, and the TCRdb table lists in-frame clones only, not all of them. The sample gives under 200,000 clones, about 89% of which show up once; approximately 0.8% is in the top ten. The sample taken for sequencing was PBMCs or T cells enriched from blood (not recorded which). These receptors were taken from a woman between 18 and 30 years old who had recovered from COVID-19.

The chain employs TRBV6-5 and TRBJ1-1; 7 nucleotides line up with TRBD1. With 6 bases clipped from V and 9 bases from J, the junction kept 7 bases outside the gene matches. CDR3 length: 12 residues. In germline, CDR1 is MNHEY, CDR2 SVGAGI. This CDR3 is CASSRTGTQAFF. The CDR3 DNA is TGTGCCAGCAGCCGGACAGGCACCCAAGCTTTCTTT.

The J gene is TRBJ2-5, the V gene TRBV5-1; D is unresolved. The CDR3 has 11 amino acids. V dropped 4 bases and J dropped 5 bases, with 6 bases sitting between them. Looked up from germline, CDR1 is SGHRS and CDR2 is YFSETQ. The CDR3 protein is CASSLLETQYF. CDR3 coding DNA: TGCGCCAGCAGCCTGTTGGAGACCCAGTACTTC.

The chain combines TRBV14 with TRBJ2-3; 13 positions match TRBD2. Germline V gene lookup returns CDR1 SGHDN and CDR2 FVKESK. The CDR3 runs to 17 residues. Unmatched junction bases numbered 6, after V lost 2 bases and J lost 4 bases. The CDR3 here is CASSQKTSGRLADTQYF. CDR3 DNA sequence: TGTGCCAGCAGCCAAAAGACTAGCGGGAGGTTGGCAGATACGCAGTATTTT. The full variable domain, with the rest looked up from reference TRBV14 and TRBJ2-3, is EAGVTQFPSHSVIEKGQTVTLRCDPISGHDNLYWYRRVMGKEIKFLLHFVKESKQDESGMPNNRFLAERTGGTYSTLKVQPAELEDSGVYFCASSQKTSGRLADTQYFGPGTRLTVL.

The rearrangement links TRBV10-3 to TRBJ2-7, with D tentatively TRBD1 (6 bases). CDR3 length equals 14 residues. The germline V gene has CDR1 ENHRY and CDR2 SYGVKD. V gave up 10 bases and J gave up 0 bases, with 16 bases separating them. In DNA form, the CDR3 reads TGTGCCACCTCCTCCGGACAGCTCTCCTACGAGCAGTACTTC. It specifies CATSSGQLSYEQYF.

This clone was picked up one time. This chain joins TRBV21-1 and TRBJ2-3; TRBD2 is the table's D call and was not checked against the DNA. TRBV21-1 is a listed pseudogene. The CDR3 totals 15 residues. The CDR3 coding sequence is TGTGCCAGAGCCGGGAGGTCCTCTAGCACAGATACGCAGTATTTT. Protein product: CARAGRSSSTDTQYF.

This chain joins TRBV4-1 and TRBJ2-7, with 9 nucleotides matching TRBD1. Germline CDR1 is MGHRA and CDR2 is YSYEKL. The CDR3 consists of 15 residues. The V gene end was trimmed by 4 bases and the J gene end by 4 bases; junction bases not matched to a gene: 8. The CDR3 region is CASSPWGQGNYEQYF. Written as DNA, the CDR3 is TGCGCCAGCAGCCCATGGGGACAGGGAAATTACGAGCAGTACTTC.

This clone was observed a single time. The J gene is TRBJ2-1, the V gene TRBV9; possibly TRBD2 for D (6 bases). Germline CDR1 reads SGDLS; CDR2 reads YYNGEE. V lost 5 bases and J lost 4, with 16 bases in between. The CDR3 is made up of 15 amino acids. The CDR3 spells CASSTGLPTYNEQFF. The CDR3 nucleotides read TGTGCCAGCAGTACCGGACTACCAACATACAATGAGCAGTTCTTC.

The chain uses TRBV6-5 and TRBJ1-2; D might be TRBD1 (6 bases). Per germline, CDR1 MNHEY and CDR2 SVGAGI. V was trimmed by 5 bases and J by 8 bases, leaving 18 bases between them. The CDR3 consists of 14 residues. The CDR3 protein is CASSRSLRGGGYTF. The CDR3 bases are TGTGCCAGCAGTCGCAGCCTCAGGGGAGGGGGCTACACCTTC.

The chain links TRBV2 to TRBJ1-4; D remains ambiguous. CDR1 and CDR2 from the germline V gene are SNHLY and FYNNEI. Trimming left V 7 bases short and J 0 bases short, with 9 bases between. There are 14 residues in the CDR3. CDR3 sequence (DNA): TGTGCCAGCACTCCAACGGCAACTAATGAAAAACTGTTTTTT. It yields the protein CASTPTATNEKLFF. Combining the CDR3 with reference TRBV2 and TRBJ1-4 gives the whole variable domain EPEVTQTPSHQVTQMGQEVILRCVPISNHLYFYWYRQILGQKVEFLVSFYNNEISEKSEIFDDQFSVERPDGSNFTLKIRSTKLEDSAMYFCASTPTATNEKLFFGSGTQLSVL.

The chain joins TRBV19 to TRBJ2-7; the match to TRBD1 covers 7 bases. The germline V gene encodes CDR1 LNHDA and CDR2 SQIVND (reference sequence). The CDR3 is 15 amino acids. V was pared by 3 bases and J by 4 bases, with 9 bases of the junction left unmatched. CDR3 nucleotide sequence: TGTGCCAGTAGTATCGTGGCAGGGGGAACTTACGAGCAGTACTTC. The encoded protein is CASSIVAGGTYEQYF.

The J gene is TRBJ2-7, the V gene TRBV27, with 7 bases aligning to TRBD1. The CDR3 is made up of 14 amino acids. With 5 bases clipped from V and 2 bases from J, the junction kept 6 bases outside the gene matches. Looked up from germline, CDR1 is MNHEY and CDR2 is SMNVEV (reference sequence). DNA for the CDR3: TGTGCCAGCAGTACTTCCGGGACAGCCTACGAGCAGTACTTC. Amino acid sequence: CASSTSGTAYEQYF.

CDR3 bases: TGTGCCAGCAGTTTCGGGATTCCCTACGAGCAGTACTTC. This gives the protein CASSFGIPYEQYF. The chain links TRBV27 to TRBJ2-7; weak D call: TRBD2 (5 bases). Trimming removed 3 bases at V and 2 bases at J, with 8 bases between. The CDR3 has 13 amino acids. The germline CDR1 and CDR2 sequences are MNHEY and SMNVEV (reference sequence).

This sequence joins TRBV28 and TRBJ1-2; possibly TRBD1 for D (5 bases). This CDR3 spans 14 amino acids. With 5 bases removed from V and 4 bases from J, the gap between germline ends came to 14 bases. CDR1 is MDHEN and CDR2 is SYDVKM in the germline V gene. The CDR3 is CASSPPPDTYGYTF. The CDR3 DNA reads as TGTGCCAGCAGTCCCCCCCCGGACACCTATGGCTACACCTTC.

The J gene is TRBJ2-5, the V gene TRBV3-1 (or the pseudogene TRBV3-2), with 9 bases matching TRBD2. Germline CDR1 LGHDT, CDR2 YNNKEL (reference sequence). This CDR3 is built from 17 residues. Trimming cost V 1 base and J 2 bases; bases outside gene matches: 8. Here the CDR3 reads CASSQGAGGVPQETQYF. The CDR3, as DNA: TGTGCCAGCAGCCAAGGGGCGGGAGGGGTTCCACAAGAGACCCAGTACTTC.

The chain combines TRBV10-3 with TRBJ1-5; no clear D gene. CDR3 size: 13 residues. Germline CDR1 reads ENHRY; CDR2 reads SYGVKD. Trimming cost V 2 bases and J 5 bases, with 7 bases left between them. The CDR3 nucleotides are TGTGCCATCAGTGAGAACGGTTATCAGCCCCAGCATTTT. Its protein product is CAISENGYQPQHF.

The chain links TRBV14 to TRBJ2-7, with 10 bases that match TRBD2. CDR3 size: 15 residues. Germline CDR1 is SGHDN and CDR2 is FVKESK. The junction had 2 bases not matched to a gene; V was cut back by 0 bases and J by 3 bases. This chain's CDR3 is CASSQEASGSYEQYF. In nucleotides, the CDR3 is TGTGCCAGCAGCCAAGAAGCTAGCGGGAGCTACGAGCAGTACTTC.

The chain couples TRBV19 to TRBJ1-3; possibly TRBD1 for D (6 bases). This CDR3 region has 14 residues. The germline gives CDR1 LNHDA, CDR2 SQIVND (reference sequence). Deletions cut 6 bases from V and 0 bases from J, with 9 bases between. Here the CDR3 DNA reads TGTGCCAGTAGGTGGGGGCTCTCTGGAAACACCATATATTTT. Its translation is CASRWGLSGNTIYF.

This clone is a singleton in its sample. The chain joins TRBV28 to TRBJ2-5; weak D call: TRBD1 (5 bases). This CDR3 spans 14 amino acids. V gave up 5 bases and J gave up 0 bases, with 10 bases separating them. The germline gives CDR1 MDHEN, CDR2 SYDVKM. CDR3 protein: CASSLQGYQETQYF. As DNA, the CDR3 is TGTGCCAGCAGTCTGCAGGGATACCAAGAGACCCAGTACTTC. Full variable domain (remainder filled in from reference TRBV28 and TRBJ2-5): DVKVTQSSRYLVKRTGEKVFLECVQDMDHENMFWYRQDPGLGLRLIYFSYDVKMKEKGDIPEGYSVSREKKERFSLILESASTNQTSMYLCASSLQGYQETQYFGPGTRLLVL.

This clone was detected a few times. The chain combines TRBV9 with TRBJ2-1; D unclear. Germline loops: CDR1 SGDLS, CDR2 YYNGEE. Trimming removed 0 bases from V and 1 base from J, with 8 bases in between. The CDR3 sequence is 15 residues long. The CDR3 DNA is TGTGCCAGCAGCGTAGGTGCAGTATCCTACAATGAGCAGTTCTTC. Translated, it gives CASSVGAVSYNEQFF.

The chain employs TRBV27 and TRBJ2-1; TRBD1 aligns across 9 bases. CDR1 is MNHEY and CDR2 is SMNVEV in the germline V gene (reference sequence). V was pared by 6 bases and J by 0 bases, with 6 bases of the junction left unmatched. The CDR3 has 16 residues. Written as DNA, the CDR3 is TGTGCCAGCAGAGGGACGGGACAGGGCTCCTACAATGAGCAGTTCTTC. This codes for CASRGTGQGSYNEQFF.

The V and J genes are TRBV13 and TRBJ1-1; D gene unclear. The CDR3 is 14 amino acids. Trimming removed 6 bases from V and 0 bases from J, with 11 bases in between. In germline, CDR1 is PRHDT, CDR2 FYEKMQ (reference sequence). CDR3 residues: CASSGGSMNTEAFF. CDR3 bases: TGTGCCAGCAGTGGCGGTTCTATGAACACTGAAGCTTTCTTT. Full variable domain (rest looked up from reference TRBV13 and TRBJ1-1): AAGVIQSPRHLIKEKRETATLKCYPIPRHDTVYWYQQGPGQDPQFLISFYEKMQSDKGSIPDRFSAQQFSDYHSELNMSSLELGDSALYFCASSGGSMNTEAFFGQGTRLTVV.

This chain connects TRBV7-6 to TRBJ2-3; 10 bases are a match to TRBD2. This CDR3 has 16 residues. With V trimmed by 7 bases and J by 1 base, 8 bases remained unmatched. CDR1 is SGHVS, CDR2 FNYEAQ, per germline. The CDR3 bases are TGTGCCAGCACCCCGGGAGGGACTAGCGGCACAGATACGCAGTATTTT. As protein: CASTPGGTSGTDTQYF.

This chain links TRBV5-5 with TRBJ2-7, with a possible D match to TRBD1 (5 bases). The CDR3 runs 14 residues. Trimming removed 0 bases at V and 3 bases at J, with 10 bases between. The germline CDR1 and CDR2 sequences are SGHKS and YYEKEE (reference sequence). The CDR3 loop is CASSLVQGGYEQYF. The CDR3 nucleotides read TGTGCCAGCAGCTTGGTGCAGGGTGGCTACGAGCAGTACTTC. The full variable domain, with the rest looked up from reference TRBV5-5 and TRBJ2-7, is DAGVTQSPTHLIKTRGQQVTLRCSPISGHKSVSWYQQVLGQGPQFIFQYYEKEERGRGNFPDRFSARQFPNYSSELNVNALLLGDSALYLCASSLVQGGYEQYFGPGTRLTVT.

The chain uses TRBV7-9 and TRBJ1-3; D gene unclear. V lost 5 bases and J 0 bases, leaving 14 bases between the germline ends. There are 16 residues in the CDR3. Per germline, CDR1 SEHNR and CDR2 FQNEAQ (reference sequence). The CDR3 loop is CASSPSGASSGNTIYF. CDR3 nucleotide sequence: TGTGCCAGCAGCCCCAGCGGCGCGAGCTCTGGAAACACCATATATTTT.

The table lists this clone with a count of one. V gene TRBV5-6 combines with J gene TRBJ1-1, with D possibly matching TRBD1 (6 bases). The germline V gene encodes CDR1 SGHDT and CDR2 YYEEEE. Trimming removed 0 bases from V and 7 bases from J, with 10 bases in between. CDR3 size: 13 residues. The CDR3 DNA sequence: TGTGCCAGCAGCTTGGAGGTCAGGGGTGAAGCTTTCTTT. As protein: CASSLEVRGEAFF.